Presented here are 16 T cell receptor beta chains from one specimen sequenced in a study of PD-L1 blockade in urothelial cancer. The table came from immunoSEQ multiplex PCR; TCRdb's copy has only in-frame clones and leaves some out. The top ten hold roughly 2.6% of the sample, which has more than 95,000 clones, roughly 82% seen once. The time point was: peripheral blood 6 weeks after treatment start. The specimen was PBMCs, collected around atezolizumab (anti-PD-L1) treatment. The receptors originated from a man in his fifties or sixties with urothelial cancer.

This clone came up a few times. The chain links TRBV9 to TRBJ1-1; D not resolved. Germline V gene lookup returns CDR1 SGDLS and CDR2 YYNGEE. V shed 4 bases and J shed 5 bases, with 15 bases lying between them. This CDR3 spans 14 amino acids. CDR3 loop: CASSPTTGRTEAFF. The CDR3 DNA reads as TGTGCCAGCAGCCCAACTACCGGGAGGACTGAAGCTTTCTTT.

V usage is TRBV28 and J usage is TRBJ2-2; 12 bases are a match to TRBD2. From germline, CDR1 is MDHEN and CDR2 SYDVKM. This CDR3 comprises 18 residues. The V gene end was trimmed by 5 bases and the J gene end by 8 bases; junction bases not matched to a gene: 15. The CDR3 here is CASSGLAGTQNALGELFF. The CDR3 bases are TGTGCCAGCAGTGGACTAGCGGGGACGCAGAACGCCTTGGGGGAGCTGTTTTTT.

This clone was observed a single time. The chain uses TRBV2 and TRBJ2-1; tentatively, D is TRBD2 (5 bases). Germline CDR1 reads SNHLY; CDR2 reads FYNNEI. Between the trimmed V and J ends, which lost 4 bases and 0 bases, there was a span of 10 bases. The CDR3 has 15 residues. The CDR3 coding sequence is TGTGCCAGCAGTGGATTAGCGAGCTCCTACAATGAGCAGTTCTTC. The encoded protein is CASSGLASSYNEQFF.

This sequence joins TRBV7-2 and TRBJ2-1; a weak D match, TRBD1 (6 bases). The V and J ends lost 1 base and 6 bases respectively, with 13 bases between them. CDR3 length: 15 amino acids. CDR1 and CDR2 from the germline V gene are SGHTA and FQGNSA. The CDR3 region has the DNA TGTGCCAGCAGCTTAGGCCAACAGGGAGCCAATGAGCAGTTCTTC. Its protein product is CASSLGQQGANEQFF. The full variable domain, with the rest looked up from reference TRBV7-2 and TRBJ2-1, is GAGVSQSPSNKVTEKGKDVELRCDPISGHTALYWYRQSLGQGLEFLIYFQGNSAPDKSGLPSDRFSAERTGGSVSTLTIQRTQQEDSAVYLCASSLGQQGANEQFFGPGTRLTVL.

This chain joins TRBV21-1 and TRBJ1-2; whether TRBD1, the table's D call, matches the DNA was not checked. TRBV21-1 is designated a pseudogene. CDR3 length: 15 residues. CDR3 bases: TGTGCCAGCAGCAAAAGCCAGGGGGCTGGCTATGGCTACACCTTC. It yields the protein CASSKSQGAGYGYTF.

The V and J genes are TRBV7-9 and TRBJ2-5; TRBD1 aligns across 7 bases. CDR3 length equals 16 residues. CDR1 and CDR2 (germline): SEHNR, FQNEAQ (reference sequence). V gave up 6 bases and J gave up 4 bases; unmatched junction bases: 14. CDR3 amino acids: CASRQDTGVSSETQYF. CDR3 in DNA: TGTGCCAGCAGACAAGATACAGGGGTTTCTTCAGAGACCCAGTACTTC.

The chain is built from TRBV30 and TRBJ2-1; D is uncertain. This CDR3 region has 12 residues. With 5 bases removed from V and 4 bases from J, the gap between germline ends came to 9 bases. Germline V gene sequence: CDR1 GTSNPN, CDR2 SVGIG (reference sequence). CDR3 sequence (DNA): TGTGCCTGGGGCCCTGTATACAATGAGCAGTTCTTC. Protein product: CAWGPVYNEQFF. Drawing the rest from reference TRBV30 and TRBJ2-1, the complete variable domain is SQTIHQWPATLVQPVGSPLSLECTVEGTSNPNLYWYRQAAGRGLQLLFYSVGIGQISSEVPQNLSASRPQDRQFILSSKKLLLSDSGFYLCAWGPVYNEQFFGPGTRLTVL.

This chain links TRBV5-1 with TRBJ2-7, with 9 bases identical to TRBD1. The germline gives CDR1 SGHRS, CDR2 YFSETQ. After removal of 2 bases from V and 7 bases from J, the junction contained 7 bases not matched to a gene. CDR3 length equals 14 residues. The CDR3 nucleotides read TGCGCCAGCAGCTTAGGACAGGGGCTAGGTGAGCAGTACTTC. This codes for CASSLGQGLGEQYF.

In this sample, this clone turned up a few times. The V and J genes are TRBV5-1 and TRBJ1-1; TRBD1 is a possible D gene (5 bases). The CDR3 loop spans 12 amino acids. CDR1 SGHRS and CDR2 YFSETQ come from the germline V gene. V gave up 2 bases and J gave up 8 bases, with 10 bases separating them. The CDR3 region has the DNA TGCGCCAGCAGCTTCTGGAAGGGGGAAGCTTTCTTT. As protein: CASSFWKGEAFF.

CDR3 amino acids: CASSLLQGDSPLHF. DNA of the CDR3: TGTGCCAGCAGCTTGCTGCAGGGGGACTCACCCCTCCACTTT. This chain links TRBV5-6 with TRBJ1-6; 7 nucleotides line up with TRBD1. The CDR3 has 14 amino acids. Germline trimming cut 1 base from V and 10 bases from J; bases unmatched to any gene: 5. In germline, CDR1 is SGHDT, CDR2 YYEEEE.

A single count supports this clone. J is TRBJ1-4 and V is TRBV28; TRBD1 aligns across 7 bases. Germline V gene data show CDR1 as MDHEN and CDR2 as SYDVKM. There are 14 residues in the CDR3. Trimming at V came to 5 bases and at J to 3 bases, leaving 3 bases not matched to a gene. The CDR3 loop reads CASSPGQSNEKLFF. The CDR3, as DNA: TGTGCCAGCAGTCCGGGACAGTCTAATGAAAAACTGTTTTTT.

This clone was counted only a few times. This chain uses TRBV7-9 with TRBJ1-2; 9 bases match TRBD1. The CDR3 is made up of 14 amino acids. Per germline, CDR1 SEHNR and CDR2 FQNEAQ (reference sequence). V was clipped by 3 bases and J by 8 bases; unmatched bases: 7. The CDR3 coding sequence is TGTGCCAGCAGCTTGGGACAGGGCTTCGACGGCTACACCTTC. Its translation is CASSLGQGFDGYTF.

The table lists this clone with a count of one. V is TRBV7-3 and J is TRBJ2-6; the match to TRBD1 covers 7 bases. Looked up from germline, CDR1 is SGHTA and CDR2 is FQGTGA. The CDR3 covers 15 residues. V shed 5 bases and J 2 bases; nucleotides not matched to a gene: 3. For the CDR3, the DNA is TGTGCCAGCAGCCTCACAGGGGCTGGGGCCAACGTCCTGACTTTC. This gives the protein CASSLTGAGANVLTF.

The chain has TRBV7-2 and TRBJ2-7, with a tentative D call TRBD2 (5 bases). Germline loops: CDR1 SGHTA, CDR2 FQGNSA. V lost 6 bases to trimming and J lost 0 bases, with 12 bases between them. The CDR3 is 14 amino acids. DNA of the CDR3: TGTGCCAGCAGGGACCTAGCAACCTCCTACGAGCAGTACTTC. Translating it yields CASRDLATSYEQYF.

The chain combines TRBV25-1 with TRBJ1-2, with 7 bases matching TRBD1. CDR1 and CDR2 from the germline V gene are MGHDK and SYGVNS. V shed 4 bases, J shed 5 bases, and the junction held 4 bases outside the gene matches. This CDR3 spans 13 amino acids. This CDR3 reads CASSGTGIYGYTF. Written as DNA, the CDR3 is TGTGCCAGCAGTGGGACAGGAATATATGGCTACACCTTC.

There are a few counts of this clone. V gene TRBV27 combines with J gene TRBJ1-2, with 7 bases matching TRBD1. Germline trimming cut 6 bases from V and 5 bases from J; bases unmatched to any gene: 6. Germline CDR1 is MNHEY and CDR2 is SMNVEV (reference sequence). The CDR3 extends over 13 amino acids. CDR3 coding DNA: TGTGCCAGCAGGGACGGACAGGCTTATGGCTACACCTTC. This codes for CASRDGQAYGYTF.